Sequencing of this T cell receptor (beta chain) was carried out in a study of blood T cell repertoires in COVID-19. Trimming cost V 3 bases and J 0 bases; bases outside gene matches: 6. This CDR3 contains 15 residues. From germline, CDR1 is SGHRS and CDR2 YFSETQ. Data came from immunoSEQ multiplex PCR; TCRdb stores just in-frame clones and leaves some out. The top ten hold roughly 2.2% of the sample, which has 300,000 to 350,000 clones, around 85% seen once. All recovered Cohort 3 donors got two negative PCRs, got clearance, or saw symptom resolution. This chain connects TRBV5-1 to TRBJ2-7; 7 bases match TRBD1. This receptor was obtained from a man aged 25-45 years who had recovered from COVID-19. Sequences were obtained from PBMCs or T cells enriched from blood (not recorded which). The CDR3 nucleotides are TGCGCCAGCAGCTCCGGGACAGCGAACTCCTACGAGCAGTACTTC. Translated, it gives CASSSGTANSYEQYF. Full variable domain (rest looked up from reference TRBV5-1 and TRBJ2-7): KAGVTQTPRYLIKTRGQQVTLSCSPISGHRSVSWYQQTPGQGLQFLFEYFSETQRNKGNFPGRFSGRQFSNSRSEMNVSTLELGDSALYLCASSSGTANSYEQYFGPGTRLTVT.